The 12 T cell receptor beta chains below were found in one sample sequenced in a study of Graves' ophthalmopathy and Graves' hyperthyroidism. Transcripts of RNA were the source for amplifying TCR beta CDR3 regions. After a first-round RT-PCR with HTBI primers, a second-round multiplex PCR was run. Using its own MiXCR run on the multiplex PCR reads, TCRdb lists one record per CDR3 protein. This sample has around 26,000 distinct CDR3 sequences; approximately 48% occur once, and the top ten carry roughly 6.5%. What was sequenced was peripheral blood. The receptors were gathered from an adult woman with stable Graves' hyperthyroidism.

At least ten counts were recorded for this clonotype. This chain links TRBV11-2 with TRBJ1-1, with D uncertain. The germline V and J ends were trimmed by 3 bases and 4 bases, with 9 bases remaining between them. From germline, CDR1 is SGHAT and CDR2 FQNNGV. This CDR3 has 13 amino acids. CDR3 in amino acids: CASSFTRSTEAFF. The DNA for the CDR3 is TGTGCCAGCAGCTTCACCCGTAGCACTGAAGCTTTCTTT. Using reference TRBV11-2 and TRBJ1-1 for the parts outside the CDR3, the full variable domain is EAGVAQSPRYKIIEKRQSVAFWCNPISGHATLYWYQQILGQGPKLLIQFQNNGVVDDSQLPKDRFSAERLKGVDSTLKIQPAKLEDSAVYLCASSFTRSTEAFFGQGTRLTVV.

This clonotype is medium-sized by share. The CDR3 coding sequence is TGTGCCACCAGCAGACTTCTCTCCTACAATGAGCAGTTCTTC. Translation gives CATSRLLSYNEQFF. The J gene is TRBJ2-1, the V gene TRBV15; D is undetermined. The V and J ends lost 2 bases and 0 bases respectively, with 5 bases between them. Germline CDR1 reads LNHNV; CDR2 reads YYDKDF (reference sequence). The CDR3 runs to 14 residues. Full variable domain (missing parts from reference TRBV15 and TRBJ2-1): DAMVIQNPRYQVTQFGKPVTLSCSQTLNHNVMYWYQQKSSQAPKLLFHYYDKDFNNEADTPDNFQSRRPNTSFCFLDIRSPGLGDTAMYLCATSRLLSYNEQFFGPGTRLTVL.

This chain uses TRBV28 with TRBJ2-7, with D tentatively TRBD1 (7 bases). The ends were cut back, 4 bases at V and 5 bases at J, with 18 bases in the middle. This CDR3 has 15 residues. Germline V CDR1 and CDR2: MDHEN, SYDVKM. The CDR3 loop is CASSSGQDSGDEQYF. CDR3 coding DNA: TGTGCCAGCAGTTCTGGACAGGATAGCGGCGACGAGCAGTACTTC. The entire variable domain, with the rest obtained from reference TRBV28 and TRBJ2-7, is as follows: DVKVTQSSRYLVKRTGEKVFLECVQDMDHENMFWYRQDPGLGLRLIYFSYDVKMKEKGDIPEGYSVSREKKERFSLILESASTNQTSMYLCASSSGQDSGDEQYFGPGTRLTVT.

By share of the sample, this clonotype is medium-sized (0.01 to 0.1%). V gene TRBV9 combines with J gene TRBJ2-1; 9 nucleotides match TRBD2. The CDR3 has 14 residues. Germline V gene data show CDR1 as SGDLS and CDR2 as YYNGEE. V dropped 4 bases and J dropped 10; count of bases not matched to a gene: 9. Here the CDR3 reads CASSLVLAGVEQFF. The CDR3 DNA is TGTGCCAGCAGCCTCGTGTTAGCGGGAGTCGAGCAGTTCTTC.

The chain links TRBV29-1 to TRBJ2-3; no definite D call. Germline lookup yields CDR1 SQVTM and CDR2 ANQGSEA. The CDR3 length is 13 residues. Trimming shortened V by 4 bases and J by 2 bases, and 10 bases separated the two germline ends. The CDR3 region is CSVALGYTDTQYF. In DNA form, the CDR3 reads TGCAGCGTTGCCCTAGGGTACACAGATACGCAGTATTTT.

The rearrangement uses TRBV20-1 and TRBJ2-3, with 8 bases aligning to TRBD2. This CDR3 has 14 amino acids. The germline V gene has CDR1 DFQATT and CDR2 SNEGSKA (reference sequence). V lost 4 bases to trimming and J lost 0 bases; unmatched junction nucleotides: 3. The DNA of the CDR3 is TGCAGTGCTAAGGCTAGCGGGAGCACAGATACGCAGTATTTT. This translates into CSAKASGSTDTQYF.

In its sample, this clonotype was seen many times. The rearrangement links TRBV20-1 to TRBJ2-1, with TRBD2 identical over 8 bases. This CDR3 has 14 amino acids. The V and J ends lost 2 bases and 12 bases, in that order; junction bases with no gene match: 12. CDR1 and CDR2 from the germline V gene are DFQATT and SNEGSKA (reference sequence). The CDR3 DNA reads TGCAGTGCTAGAAAGGATCTAGCGGGCAGAGGGCAGTTCTTC. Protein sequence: CSARKDLAGRGQFF.

DNA for the CDR3: TGCAGTGTTCTCACCCAGTACTTC. This gives the protein CSVLTQYF. The rearrangement links TRBV20-1 to TRBJ2-5; D unresolved. Germline CDR1 reads DFQATT; CDR2 reads SNEGSKA (reference sequence). Trimming pared 7 bases from V and 8 bases from J, leaving 5 bases between. The CDR3 extends over 8 amino acids.

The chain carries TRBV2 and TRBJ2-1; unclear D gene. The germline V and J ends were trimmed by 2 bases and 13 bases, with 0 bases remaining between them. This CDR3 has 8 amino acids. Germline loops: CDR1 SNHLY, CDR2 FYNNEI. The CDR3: CASSEQFF. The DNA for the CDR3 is TGTGCCAGCAGTGAACAGTTCTTC.

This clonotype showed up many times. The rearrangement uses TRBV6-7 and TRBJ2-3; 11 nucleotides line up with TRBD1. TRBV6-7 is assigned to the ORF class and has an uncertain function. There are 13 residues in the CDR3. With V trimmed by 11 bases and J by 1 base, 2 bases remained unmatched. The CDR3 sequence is CAGDRGGTDTQYF. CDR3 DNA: TGTGCCGGGGACAGGGGGGGCACAGATACGCAGTATTTT.

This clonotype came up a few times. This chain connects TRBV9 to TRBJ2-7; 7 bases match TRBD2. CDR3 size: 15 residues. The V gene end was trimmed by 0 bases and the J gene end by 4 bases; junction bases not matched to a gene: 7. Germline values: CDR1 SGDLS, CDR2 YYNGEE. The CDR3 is CASSVEAGELYEQYF. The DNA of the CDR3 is TGTGCCAGCAGCGTAGAGGCGGGAGAACTGTACGAGCAGTACTTC.

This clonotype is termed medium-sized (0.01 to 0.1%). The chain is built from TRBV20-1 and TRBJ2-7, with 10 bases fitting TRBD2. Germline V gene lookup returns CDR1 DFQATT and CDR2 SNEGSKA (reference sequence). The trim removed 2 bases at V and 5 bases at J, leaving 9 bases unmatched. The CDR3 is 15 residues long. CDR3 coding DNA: TGCAGTGCTAGATGGGCTAGCGGGAGTTCCGACGAGCAGTACTTC. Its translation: CSARWASGSSDEQYF.